The 30 T cell receptor beta chains in this list originate from one sample, sequenced in a study of CD8 T cells in Susac syndrome. With random hexamers, reverse transcription was performed on about 0.45 to 1 ug of RNA. One entry per CDR3 protein results from TCRdb running MiXCR on the immunoSEQ multiplex PCR reads. The sample carries about 75,000 distinct CDR3 sequences, approximately 94% recorded once. The sequenced sample was CD8+ T cells from PBMCs. Receptors originate from a human donor with Susac syndrome.

The rearrangement links TRBV24-1 to TRBJ2-5; tentative D call: TRBD1 (6 bases). The CDR3 runs 14 residues. CDR1 is KGHDR, CDR2 SFDVKD, per germline. Trimming removed 2 bases from V and 1 base from J, with 7 bases in between. The chain's CDR3 is CATSDSDSQETQYF. The DNA for the CDR3 is TGTGCCACCAGTGATTCGGACAGCCAAGAGACCCAGTACTTC.

This chain joins TRBV29-1 and TRBJ2-7; TRBD1 or TRBD2 may be the D gene (6 bases each). Trimming left V 4 bases short and J 6 bases short, with 10 bases between. CDR3 length equals 11 residues. Germline loops: CDR1 SQVTM, CDR2 ANQGSEA. The CDR3 bases are TGCAGCGTTGTACAGGGAGGCGAGCAGTACTTC. This translates into CSVVQGGEQYF.

As DNA, the CDR3 is TGTGCCAGCTCCCCTGAGGGGGAATATAATTCACCCCTCCACTTT. It specifies CASSPEGEYNSPLHF. The gene calls are TRBV3-1 and TRBJ1-6; D perhaps matches TRBD1 (6 bases). With 8 bases removed from V and 4 bases from J, the gap between germline ends came to 15 bases. CDR3 length equals 15 residues. Per germline, CDR1 LGHDT and CDR2 YNNKEL (reference sequence).

The chain employs TRBV21-1 and TRBJ2-2. TRBV21-1 is recorded as a pseudogene. The CDR3 runs 14 residues. CDR3 nucleotide sequence: TGTGCCAGCAGCGACTGCGCTTGGGGCGGGGAGCTGTTTTTT. Translated, it gives CASSDCAWGGELFF.

This clonotype was picked up one time. The chain recombines TRBV28 with TRBJ2-3, with 9 bases fitting TRBD2. Per the germline V gene, CDR1 is MDHEN and CDR2 is SYDVKM. The CDR3 sequence is 15 residues long. With V trimmed by 5 bases and J by 4 bases, 7 bases remained unmatched. CDR3: CASSLGVAGADTQYF. CDR3 sequence (DNA): TGTGCCAGCAGTCTCGGGGTAGCGGGGGCAGATACGCAGTATTTT.

The chain links TRBV30 to TRBJ1-1; D unclear. Per the germline V gene, CDR1 is GTSNPN and CDR2 is SVGIG (reference sequence). The CDR3 extends over 12 amino acids. Deletions cut 5 bases from V and 4 bases from J, with 11 bases between. The CDR3: CAWLPGSTEAFF. The CDR3, as DNA: TGTGCCTGGTTGCCCGGGAGCACTGAAGCTTTCTTT.

This chain uses TRBV5-6 with TRBJ2-7, with D possibly matching TRBD1 (6 bases). Germline lookup yields CDR1 SGHDT and CDR2 YYEEEE. V was clipped by 4 bases and J by 7 bases, with 12 bases between them. The CDR3 is 12 amino acids. CDR3 sequence (DNA): TGTGCCAGCAGCCCAGGGGACGAGGAGCAGTACTTC. It specifies CASSPGDEEQYF.

The rearrangement joins TRBV21-1 to TRBJ2-7; the table's D call TRBD1 went unverified against the DNA. TRBV21-1 is a documented pseudogene. CDR3 length equals 14 residues. CDR3 protein: CASSKMGQNYEQYF. The CDR3 DNA follows: TGTGCCAGCAGCAAAATGGGACAGAACTACGAGCAGTACTTC.

This chain uses TRBV5-6 with TRBJ2-1, with D possibly called TRBD1 or TRBD2 (5 bases each). In germline, CDR1 is SGHDT, CDR2 YYEEEE. The CDR3 consists of 15 residues. Trimming shortened V by 5 bases and J by 0 bases, and 12 bases separated the two germline ends. CDR3 nucleotides: TGTGCCAGCAGATCCGGGACCAGCTCCTACAATGAGCAGTTCTTC. Its translation is CASRSGTSSYNEQFF.

J is TRBJ2-7 and V is TRBV20-1; no clear D. V lost 0 bases, J lost 2 bases, and 8 bases lay in between. The CDR3 sequence is 13 residues long. Per the germline V gene, CDR1 is DFQATT and CDR2 is SNEGSKA (reference sequence). The CDR3 reads CSARDERAYEQYF. The CDR3 DNA follows: TGCAGTGCTAGAGATGAACGGGCCTACGAGCAGTACTTC.

The chain links TRBV29-1 to TRBJ2-7; 9 bases are shared with TRBD1. This CDR3 is built from 14 residues. The V gene end was trimmed by 5 bases and the J gene end by 3 bases; junction bases not matched to a gene: 8. The germline gives CDR1 SQVTM, CDR2 ANQGSEA. CDR3 in amino acids: CSVLPGTGNYEQYF. Here the CDR3 DNA reads TGCAGCGTTCTCCCCGGGACAGGGAACTACGAGCAGTACTTC.

The chain carries TRBV11-2 and TRBJ2-1; D is possibly TRBD1 (6 bases). The CDR3 has 13 residues. Deletions cut 3 bases from V and 7 bases from J, with 10 bases between. CDR1 is SGHAT, CDR2 FQNNGV, per germline. In DNA, the CDR3 is TGTGCCAGCAGCTTGCAGGGGAATAATGAGCAGTTCTTC. This sequence encodes CASSLQGNNEQFF. Full variable domain (remainder filled in from reference TRBV11-2 and TRBJ2-1): EAGVAQSPRYKIIEKRQSVAFWCNPISGHATLYWYQQILGQGPKLLIQFQNNGVVDDSQLPKDRFSAERLKGVDSTLKIQPAKLEDSAVYLCASSLQGNNEQFFGPGTRLTVL.

V usage is TRBV6-2 or TRBV6-3 and J usage is TRBJ2-3; TRBD1 aligns across 8 bases. This CDR3 has 15 residues. Unmatched junction bases numbered 13, after V lost 4 bases and J lost 10 bases. Germline V gene sequence: CDR1 MNHEY, CDR2 SVGEGT. DNA for the CDR3: TGTGCCAGCAGTTTCACAGGGGGGACGATACGTGCGCAGTATTTT. This translates into CASSFTGGTIRAQYF.

This sequence joins TRBV20-1 and TRBJ1-6, with D possibly matching TRBD1 (5 bases). Trimming cost V 5 bases and J 0 bases, with 14 bases left between them. There are 16 residues in the CDR3. Germline-derived CDR1 and CDR2 are DFQATT and SNEGSKA (reference sequence). For the CDR3, the DNA is TGCAGTGCTTGGAGGGGCCTGAGCTCCTATAATTCACCCCTCCACTTT. Translated: CSAWRGLSSYNSPLHF.

CDR3 sequence reads: CASSKLTNEGNEQFF. CDR3 coding DNA: TGTGCCAGCAGCAAACTCACCAACGAAGGCAATGAGCAGTTCTTC. The chain uses TRBV7-9 and TRBJ2-1; no clear D. Germline V lookup: CDR1 SEHNR, CDR2 FQNEAQ (reference sequence). The CDR3 extends over 15 amino acids. V was shortened by 5 bases and J by 6 bases, with 17 bases between the two germline ends.

The chain employs TRBV9 and TRBJ2-7; D gene uncertain. The CDR3 is made up of 11 amino acids. The germline V gene encodes CDR1 SGDLS and CDR2 YYNGEE. Trimming took 3 bases from V and 3 from J, leaving 4 bases between them. The CDR3 loop is CASSAGYEQYF. In DNA form, the CDR3 reads TGTGCCAGCAGCGCTGGCTACGAGCAGTACTTC.

The chain combines TRBV6-2 or TRBV6-3 with TRBJ2-5; 9 positions agree with TRBD2. With 6 bases clipped from V and 2 bases from J, the junction kept 7 bases outside the gene matches. This CDR3 has 15 residues. The germline V gene encodes CDR1 MNHEY and CDR2 SVGEGT. CDR3 sequence (DNA): TGTGCCAGCAGGGGACTAGCCGCCAGACAAGAGACCCAGTACTTC. As protein: CASRGLAARQETQYF.

V gene TRBV9 combines with J gene TRBJ1-2; D not certain. CDR3 size: 12 residues. V dropped 5 bases and J dropped 8 bases, with 13 bases sitting between them. Germline assignment: CDR1 SGDLS and CDR2 YYNGEE. CDR3 DNA sequence: TGTGCCAGCAGTGCCGGGCCTCTAGGCTACACCTTC. Translating gives CASSAGPLGYTF.

This rearrangement joins TRBV10-3 to TRBJ2-1, with D unclear. Germline V lookup: CDR1 ENHRY, CDR2 SYGVKD. This CDR3 comprises 12 residues. Trimming shortened V by 4 bases and J by 4 bases, and 5 bases separated the two germline ends. This CDR3 is CAISGLYNEQFF. CDR3 nucleotides: TGTGCCATCAGTGGCTTATACAATGAGCAGTTCTTC.

This chain links TRBV13 with TRBJ1-5, with a tentative D call TRBD1 (6 bases). V gave up 4 bases and J gave up 1 base, with 8 bases separating them. The CDR3 is made up of 14 amino acids. In germline, CDR1 is PRHDT, CDR2 FYEKMQ (reference sequence). The CDR3: CASSSGQSNQPQHF. In nucleotides, the CDR3 is TGTGCCAGCAGCTCTGGACAGAGCAATCAGCCCCAGCATTTT.

This rearrangement joins TRBV7-9 to TRBJ2-7; D is perhaps TRBD2 (6 bases). The CDR3 extends over 13 amino acids. Germline CDR1 and CDR2: SEHNR and FQNEAQ (reference sequence). The V end lost 4 bases, the J end lost 3 bases, and 10 bases lay between the germline ends. The chain's CDR3 is CASSSQGGYEQYF. CDR3 in DNA: TGTGCCAGCAGCTCCCAGGGAGGCTACGAGCAGTACTTC.

The chain carries TRBV29-1 and TRBJ1-2, with D tentatively TRBD1 (5 bases). CDR3 length equals 15 residues. Per the germline V gene, CDR1 is SQVTM and CDR2 is ANQGSEA. V dropped 1 base and J dropped 2 bases, with 14 bases sitting between them. In nucleotides, the CDR3 is TGCAGCGTTGAAGGGGTCCAGGGTCGGAACTATGGCTACACCTTC. This encodes CSVEGVQGRNYGYTF. The complete variable domain, with remaining parts taken from reference TRBV29-1 and TRBJ1-2, reads SAVISQKPSRDICQRGTSLTIQCQVDSQVTMMFWYRQQPGQSLTLIATANQGSEATYESGFVIDKFPISRPNLTFSTLTVSNMSPEDSSIYLCSVEGVQGRNYGYTFGSGTRLTVV.

The gene calls are TRBV30 and TRBJ1-2, with D tentatively TRBD1 (6 bases). The CDR3 loop spans 13 amino acids. Germline V gene sequence: CDR1 GTSNPN, CDR2 SVGIG (reference sequence). V was trimmed by 7 bases and J by 4 bases, leaving 16 bases between them. Written as DNA, the CDR3 is TGTGCCTCCAGACAGGACACTAGCTATGGCTACACCTTC. This codes for CASRQDTSYGYTF.

This sequence joins TRBV9 and TRBJ2-3; D is undetermined. V was trimmed by 3 bases and J by 6 bases, leaving 2 bases between them. Germline V gene sequence: CDR1 SGDLS, CDR2 YYNGEE. This CDR3 comprises 10 residues. The CDR3 spells CASSGDTQYF. The CDR3 DNA sequence: TGTGCCAGCAGCGGTGATACGCAGTATTTT.

V gene TRBV27 combines with J gene TRBJ2-3; D uncertain. The V gene's germline CDR1 is MNHEY and CDR2 SMNVEV (reference sequence). V lost 7 bases and J 2 bases, leaving 10 bases between the germline ends. The CDR3 totals 13 residues. CDR3 amino acids: CASKGGPTDTQYF. DNA of the CDR3: TGTGCCAGCAAGGGTGGGCCCACAGATACGCAGTATTTT.

The chain carries TRBV4-1 and TRBJ2-3; the match to TRBD2 covers 8 bases. CDR1 is MGHRA, CDR2 YSYEKL, per germline. The CDR3 consists of 17 residues. The junction had 7 bases not matched to a gene; V was cut back by 1 base and J by 1 base. The CDR3 coding sequence is TGCGCCAGCAGCCAAGGCCTTAGAGCGGGGGGCACAGATACGCAGTATTTT. Translating it yields CASSQGLRAGGTDTQYF.

The chain couples TRBV2 to TRBJ1-1, with no clear D. This CDR3 is built from 10 residues. Trimming removed 8 bases from V and 5 bases from J, with 6 bases in between. Germline CDR1 and CDR2: SNHLY and FYNNEI. CDR3 residues: CASVWTEAFF. The CDR3, as DNA: TGTGCCAGCGTGTGGACTGAAGCTTTCTTT. Variable domain in full (rest from reference TRBV2 and TRBJ1-1): EPEVTQTPSHQVTQMGQEVILRCVPISNHLYFYWYRQILGQKVEFLVSFYNNEISEKSEIFDDQFSVERPDGSNFTLKIRSTKLEDSAMYFCASVWTEAFFGQGTRLTVV.

This clonotype turned up a few times. The genes are TRBV9 and TRBJ2-3; 7 nucleotides line up with TRBD2. Germline assignment: CDR1 SGDLS and CDR2 YYNGEE. J was trimmed by 3 bases and V by 0 bases; bases with no gene match: 7. This CDR3 region has 16 residues. The CDR3 reads CASSVVSRGVTDTQYF. CDR3 nucleotide sequence: TGTGCCAGCAGCGTAGTGTCCCGGGGGGTTACAGATACGCAGTATTTT.

V gene TRBV4-1 combines with J gene TRBJ2-1; TRBD2 agrees at 10 bases. The length of the CDR3 is 16 residues. Germline V gives CDR1 MGHRA, CDR2 YSYEKL. Trimming removed 1 base from V and 8 bases from J; junction bases left unmatched: 8. As DNA, the CDR3 is TGCGCCAGCAGCCAAGCGGGTAGCGGGGGGAATTATGAGCAGTTCTTC. This gives the protein CASSQAGSGGNYEQFF.

There are a few counts of this clonotype. The CDR3 reads CASSPSPGSSYGYTF. Written as DNA, the CDR3 is TGTGCCAGCAGCCCGAGCCCAGGTTCTAGCTATGGCTACACCTTC. The V call is TRBV11-2, the J call TRBJ1-2; D call uncertain. V gave up 5 bases and J gave up 4 bases, with 17 bases separating them. Per germline, CDR1 SGHAT and CDR2 FQNNGV. This CDR3 contains 15 residues.